This T cell receptor beta chain appears in the sequencing data of a study of blood T cell repertoires in COVID-19. About the study: Donors in the United States, Italy and Spain gave samples during acute or convalescent COVID-19. The analysed material was cDNA or gDNA that came from T cells, B-cell-depleted T cells, or PBMCs.

Profiling relied on immunoSEQ multiplex PCR, and the TCRdb table lists in-frame clones only, not all of them. The sample shows some 130,000 clones, around 85% of them seen only once. V lost 9 bases and J lost 3, with 15 bases in between. Germline V gene data show CDR1 as LNHDA and CDR2 as SQIVND (reference sequence). The CDR3 length is 14 residues. This clone was counted once. This receptor was taken from a human donor in a cohort sampled during active COVID-19. Sequencing was carried out using peripheral blood. The chain is built from TRBV19 and TRBJ1-5; D unclear. CDR3 DNA sequence: TGTGCCAGCGATACGAGAAGTTACAATCAGCCCCAGCATTTT. Its translation is CASDTRSYNQPQHF.